This T cell receptor (beta chain) was found in a study of shared clonotypes between healthy human individuals. A word on this clone: Relative to the germline gene, one junction end is altered; a read error may explain this.

Produced via immunoSEQ multiplex PCR; TCRdb's table is partial and in-frame only. The table records some 500,000 clones, 95% to 96% of them present only once. The germline CDR1 and CDR2 sequences are SQVTM and ANQGSEA. CDR3 size: 12 residues. CD4+ cells yielded CD45RA+ naive and CD45RA-negative memory subsets. The sample consisted of naive CD4+ T cells sorted from blood. Subset denoted: CD45RA+ positively selected. This sequence joins TRBV29-1 and TRBJ2-7; D gene uncertain. The source of this sequence is a woman aged 25 to 39 in good health. The CDR3 DNA is TGCAGCGTTGTGGAGAAAGCCCAGGAGCTGTACTTC. Protein product: CSVVEKAQELYF.